This entry features one T cell receptor beta chain sequence. These data come from a study of blood T cell repertoires in COVID-19. Study background: There were acute and convalescent COVID-19 samples, and they came from the United States, Italy and Spain. The cDNA or gDNA used as material had been derived from T cells, B-cell-depleted T cells, or PBMCs.

The authors' processing: Scientists estimated how many nucleated cells there were by amplifying reference gene primers. Only in-frame clones appear in the TCRdb table, and some are missing; sequencing was by immunoSEQ multiplex PCR. The V and J calls and the clone size are those of that table, but D and trimming were determined from the DNA. The table shows roughly 380,000 clones, with 85% occurring only once. Sequences were obtained from peripheral blood. The clonotype originates from a woman under 30 with acute or convalescent COVID-19.

This chain's CDR3 is CASTPQGEETQYF. The CDR3 DNA reads as TGTGCCAGCACACCCCAGGGGGAAGAGACCCAGTACTTC. This chain connects TRBV27 to TRBJ2-5; 7 bases are a match to TRBD1. V shed 7 bases and J 3 bases; nucleotides not matched to a gene: 5. The CDR3 totals 13 residues. CDR1 is MNHEY, CDR2 SMNVEV, per germline (reference sequence).